The 12 T cell receptor beta chains below all came from one sample that was sequenced in a study of early T cells in non-severe SARS-CoV-2 infection. One entry per CDR3 protein results from TCRdb running MiXCR on the 5' RACE reads. The data contain tens of thousands of distinct CDR3 sequences, about 14% of them singletons. The material was whole blood, obtained at baseline. These TCRs come from an adult who was a healthcare worker with PCR-confirmed SARS-CoV-2 infection or an uninfected control (not recorded which).

This clonotype was counted ten times or more. The chain is built from TRBV18 and TRBJ2-7; 9 positions match TRBD2. V lost 4 bases to trimming and J lost 0 bases; unmatched junction nucleotides: 4. This CDR3 spans 15 amino acids. The germline CDR1 and CDR2 sequences are KGHSH and LQKENI. This chain's CDR3 is CASSRRTSDSYEQYF. The CDR3 DNA reads as TGTGCCAGCTCACGTCGGACTAGCGACTCCTACGAGCAGTACTTC.

This clonotype has a handful of counts. The chain has TRBV28 and TRBJ2-7; 7 bases are shared with TRBD1. The CDR3 spans 15 residues. Looked up from germline, CDR1 is MDHEN and CDR2 is SYDVKM. The V segment lost 4 bases and the J segment 1 base; nucleotides outside the gene matches: 7. CDR3 residues: CASSSPRDSSYEQYF. The CDR3, as DNA: TGTGCCAGCAGTTCCCCCCGGGACAGTTCCTACGAGCAGTACTTC.

This clonotype was counted at least ten times. The rearrangement links TRBV5-1 to TRBJ1-1; 7 bases fit TRBD1. Trimming took 4 bases from V and 3 from J; bases not matched to a gene: 6. The length of the CDR3 is 14 residues. CDR1 SGHRS and CDR2 YFSETQ come from the germline V gene. DNA for the CDR3: TGCGCCAGCAGCCCACGGGACAGCCACACTGAAGCTTTCTTT. Its protein is CASSPRDSHTEAFF.

This clonotype appeared a few times. The CDR3 DNA reads as TGTGCCACCAGTGATACCCGGCTAAGCAATCAGCCCCAGCATTTT. Amino acids: CATSDTRLSNQPQHF. The rearrangement uses TRBV24-1 and TRBJ1-5; D is undetermined. Between the trimmed V and J ends, which lost 3 bases and 1 base, there was a span of 9 bases. Germline V gene data show CDR1 as KGHDR and CDR2 as SFDVKD. There are 15 residues in the CDR3.

This clonotype was seen many times. The chain is built from TRBV20-1 and TRBJ2-1; D is possibly TRBD2 (6 bases). This CDR3 has 15 residues. Germline CDR1 is DFQATT and CDR2 is SNEGSKA (reference sequence). V lost 3 bases and J lost 0, with 12 bases in between. The CDR3 reads CSARGGGTSYNEQFF. The CDR3 DNA sequence: TGCAGTGCTAGGGGTGGGGGGACCTCCTACAATGAGCAGTTCTTC.

V and J are TRBV7-2 and TRBJ1-2, with 7 bases identical to TRBD1. The CDR3 is made up of 17 amino acids. Germline V gene sequence: CDR1 SGHTA, CDR2 FQGNSA. Trimming removed 5 bases from V and 5 bases from J; junction bases left unmatched: 17. In nucleotides, the CDR3 is TGTGCCAGCAGCATGAGACAGGGCTCAACGGTTACATATGGCTACACCTTC. Translating it yields CASSMRQGSTVTYGYTF.

This clonotype has more than one count but fewer than ten. This chain joins TRBV15 and TRBJ2-1, with 8 nucleotides matching TRBD2. Trimming removed 4 bases from V and 6 bases from J; junction bases left unmatched: 11. Germline V gene lookup returns CDR1 LNHNV and CDR2 YYDKDF (reference sequence). The CDR3 has 16 residues. CDR3 in amino acids: CATSTFPGLGINEQFF. CDR3 coding DNA: TGTGCCACCAGCACTTTCCCGGGACTAGGGATCAATGAGCAGTTCTTC.

V gene TRBV27 combines with J gene TRBJ2-7, with D unclear. CDR3 length: 13 residues. Germline CDR1 and CDR2: MNHEY and SMNVEV (reference sequence). Between the trimmed V and J ends, which lost 3 bases and 1 base, there was a span of 7 bases. CDR3 in amino acids: CASSLAPSYEQYF. CDR3 bases: TGTGCCAGCAGTTTGGCTCCTTCCTACGAGCAGTACTTC.

This clonotype was recorded many times. The chain links TRBV10-3 to TRBJ2-3; D possibly corresponds to TRBD2 (5 bases). The CDR3 runs 12 residues. Germline V gene data show CDR1 as ENHRY and CDR2 as SYGVKD. Trimming removed 6 bases from V and 3 bases from J, with 7 bases in between. CDR3 region: CAIRAETDTQYF. The CDR3 DNA is TGTGCCATCAGAGCGGAGACAGATACGCAGTATTTT.

The chain has TRBV20-1 and TRBJ1-3; perhaps TRBD1 as D (6 bases). Trimming removed 4 bases from V and 0 bases from J, with 13 bases in between. This CDR3 contains 15 residues. Germline CDR1 DFQATT, CDR2 SNEGSKA (reference sequence). CDR3 DNA sequence: TGCAGTGCTAACCGGGACACCTTCTCTGGAAACACCATATATTTT. It encodes CSANRDTFSGNTIYF.

The V call is TRBV7-9, the J call TRBJ2-7, with 10 bases identical to TRBD2. V trimming: 4 bases; J trimming: 2 bases; junction bases outside the gene matches: 2. The length of the CDR3 is 14 residues. Germline V gene data show CDR1 as SEHNR and CDR2 as FQNEAQ (reference sequence). Here the CDR3 DNA reads TGTGCCAGCAGCTCTGGACTAGCGGCCTACGAGCAGTACTTC. It is translated as CASSSGLAAYEQYF.

This chain links TRBV30 with TRBJ2-2; D gene unclear. This CDR3 comprises 12 residues. The V end was cut by 3 bases, the J end by 7 bases, with 9 bases between. The germline V gene encodes CDR1 GTSNPN and CDR2 SVGIG (reference sequence). The DNA of the CDR3 is TGTGCCTGGAGCCTAGTCAGCGGGGAGCTGTTTTTT. Amino acids: CAWSLVSGELFF.